This T cell receptor beta chain was found in a study of T cells in Graves' hyperthyroidism and ophthalmopathy. Study-wide findings and caveats: It was a median about 6.5 months before onset that the model predicted ophthalmopathy. In the analysis, a 13 V-J model separated ophthalmopathy from stable hyperthyroidism.

Looked up from germline, CDR1 is SNHLY and CDR2 is FYNNEI. V lost 5 bases to trimming and J lost 6 bases; unmatched junction nucleotides: 3. The CDR3 sequence is 13 residues long. Exclusions: uncontrolled infection, other autoimmune disease, pregnancy, lactation. TCR beta CDR3 region amplification was performed from RNA transcripts. The TCR CDR3 was amplified in a first-round RT-PCR using the HTBI primer set. TCRdb reprocessed the multiplex PCR reads via MiXCR and lists one record per CDR3 protein. The sample includes 600,000 to 650,000 distinct CDR3 sequences, around 21% seen only once; the top ten take 34%. In the case of this clonotype: Its antigen is not identified.

The sample was blood. This sequence joins TRBV2 and TRBJ2-2, with 7 bases lining up with TRBD1. The receptor was derived from a man aged 30-40 years with Graves' ophthalmopathy. The CDR3 region has the DNA TGTGCCAGCAGTTACAGGGGCTCCGGGGAGCTGTTTTTT. This sequence encodes CASSYRGSGELFF.